A single sample is the source of the 7 T cell receptor beta chains below, sequenced in a study of blood T cell repertoires in COVID-19. The repertoire was sequenced with immunoSEQ multiplex PCR; TCRdb's copy has only in-frame clones and lacks some. This sample has 95,000 to 150,000 clones, with roughly 87% found just once. The sequencing sample was made of peripheral blood. Receptors originate from a woman at least 80 years old with acute or convalescent COVID-19.

This chain uses TRBV20-1 with TRBJ1-1; TRBD1 aligns across 9 bases. V shed 3 bases and J 5 bases; nucleotides not matched to a gene: 7. Looked up from germline, CDR1 is DFQATT and CDR2 is SNEGSKA (reference sequence). This CDR3 has 14 residues. The CDR3 nucleotides read TGCAGTGCTAGTTCACAGGGGGCATGGACTGAAGCTTTCTTT. Translated: CSASSQGAWTEAFF.

V and J are TRBV24-1 and TRBJ1-3; D remains unclear. This CDR3 is 13 amino acids long. CDR1 is KGHDR and CDR2 is SFDVKD in the germline V gene. With 4 bases removed from V and 11 bases from J, the gap between germline ends came to 14 bases. CDR3 nucleotide sequence: TGTGCCACCAGTGACCGAGGGCTTTTTCCCATATATTTT. Protein: CATSDRGLFPIYF.

The chain is built from TRBV10-3 and TRBJ2-2; weak D call: TRBD1 (6 bases). The CDR3 runs to 17 residues. Germline CDR1 is ENHRY and CDR2 is SYGVKD. Deletions cut 8 bases from V and 0 bases from J, with 19 bases between. CDR3 sequence: CAIPTVRDTANTGELFF. DNA for the CDR3: TGTGCCATCCCCACGGTCCGGGACACCGCGAACACCGGGGAGCTGTTTTTT.

The chain has TRBV11-2 and TRBJ1-2, with TRBD1 as a possible D gene (5 bases). CDR3 size: 14 residues. Germline lookup yields CDR1 SGHAT and CDR2 FQNNGV. Trimming cost V 5 bases and J 2 bases, with 12 bases left between them. As DNA, the CDR3 is TGTGCCAGCAGCCGCGAAGGGGCAAACTATGGCTACACCTTC. Translating gives CASSREGANYGYTF.

CDR3 region: CASSQGPGQNNEKLFF. The CDR3 DNA reads TGCGCCAGCAGCCAAGGGCCGGGACAGAATAATGAAAAACTGTTTTTT. J is TRBJ1-4 and V is TRBV4-1, with TRBD1 matching 7 bases. The CDR3 runs 16 residues. Germline values: CDR1 MGHRA, CDR2 YSYEKL. V was pared by 1 base and J by 4 bases, with 6 bases of the junction left unmatched.

The chain joins TRBV5-1 to TRBJ1-1; possibly TRBD1 for D (6 bases). The CDR3 totals 13 residues. The V gene lost 4 bases and the J gene lost 4 bases, with 11 bases spanning the gap. Germline assignment: CDR1 SGHRS and CDR2 YFSETQ. The CDR3 DNA reads TGCGCCAGCAGCGAGGGGGTAGGCACTGAAGCTTTCTTT. Protein: CASSEGVGTEAFF.

The rearrangement uses TRBV7-2 and TRBJ1-1; no definite D call. The CDR3 covers 13 residues. Germline CDR1 SGHTA, CDR2 FQGNSA. V was pared by 3 bases and J by 1 base, with 6 bases between. CDR3 in amino acids: CASSFGRNTEAFF. CDR3 coding DNA: TGTGCCAGCAGCTTCGGGAGGAACACTGAAGCTTTCTTT.